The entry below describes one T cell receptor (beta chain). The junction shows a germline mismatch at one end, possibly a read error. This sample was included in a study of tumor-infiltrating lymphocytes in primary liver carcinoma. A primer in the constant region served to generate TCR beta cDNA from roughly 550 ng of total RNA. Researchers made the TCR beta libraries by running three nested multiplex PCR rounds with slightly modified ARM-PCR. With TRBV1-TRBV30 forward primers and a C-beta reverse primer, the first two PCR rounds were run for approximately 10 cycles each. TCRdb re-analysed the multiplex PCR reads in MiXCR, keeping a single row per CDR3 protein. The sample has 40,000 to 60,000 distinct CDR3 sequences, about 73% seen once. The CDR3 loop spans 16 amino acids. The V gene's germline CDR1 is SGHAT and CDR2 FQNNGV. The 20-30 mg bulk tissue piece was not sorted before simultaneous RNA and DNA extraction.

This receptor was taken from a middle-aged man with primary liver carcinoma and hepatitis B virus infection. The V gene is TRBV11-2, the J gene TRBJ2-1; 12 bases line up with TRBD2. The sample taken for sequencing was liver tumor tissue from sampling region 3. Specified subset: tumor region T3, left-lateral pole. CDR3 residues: CAISFRLAGDVNEQFF. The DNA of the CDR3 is TGTGCCATCAGCTTTCGACTAGCGGGAGACGTCAATGAGCAGTTCTTC.